This T cell receptor beta chain was recorded in a study of OX40 agonist ivuxolimab in advanced cancers. Study-level information: Three dose-escalation patients had partial responses: one with hepatocellular carcinoma and two with cutaneous melanoma.

This clone was picked up a small number of times. Its matching antigen is unknown. Germline V gene sequence: CDR1 MNHEY, CDR2 SVGAGI. V shed 6 bases, J shed 6 bases, and the junction held 5 bases outside the gene matches. The CDR3 runs to 15 residues. Whole-study findings and limits: Certain nonresponding patients likewise had low normalized T-cell clonal expansion. At 0.1 to 3.0 mg/kg and by week 6, CD4+ and CD8+ T cells in the blood had expanded clonally.

Clones were sequenced by immunoSEQ multiplex PCR, and TCRdb holds only the in-frame ones, with some missing. The sample yields 55,000 to 70,000 clones, roughly 84% seen once. This receptor was identified in an adult with an advanced solid tumor such as melanoma, head and neck, liver or kidney cancer. This chain links TRBV6-5 with TRBJ2-1, with 13 bases fitting TRBD2. Specimen: CD4+ or CD8+ T cells sorted from blood, collected in a trial of the OX40 agonist ivuxolimab. CDR3 nucleotide sequence: TGTGCCAGCAGACTACTAGCGGGGGGGCCCAATGAGCAGTTCTTC. Amino acids: CASRLLAGGPNEQFF.